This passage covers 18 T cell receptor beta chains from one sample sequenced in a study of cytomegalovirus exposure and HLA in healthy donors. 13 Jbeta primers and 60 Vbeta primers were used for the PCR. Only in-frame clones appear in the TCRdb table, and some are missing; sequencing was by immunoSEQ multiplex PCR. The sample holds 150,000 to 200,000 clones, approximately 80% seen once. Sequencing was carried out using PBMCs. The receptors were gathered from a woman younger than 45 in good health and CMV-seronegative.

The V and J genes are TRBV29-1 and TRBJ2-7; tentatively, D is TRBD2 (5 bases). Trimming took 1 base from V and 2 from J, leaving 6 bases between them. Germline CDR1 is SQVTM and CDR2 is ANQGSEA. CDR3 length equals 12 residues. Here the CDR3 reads CSVEGRPYEQYF. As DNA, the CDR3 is TGCAGCGTTGAAGGGAGGCCCTACGAGCAGTACTTC.

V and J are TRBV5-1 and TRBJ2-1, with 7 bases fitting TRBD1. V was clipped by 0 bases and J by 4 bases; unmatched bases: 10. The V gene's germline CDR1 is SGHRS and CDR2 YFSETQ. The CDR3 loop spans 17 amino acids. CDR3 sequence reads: CASSLGGTALSYNEQFF. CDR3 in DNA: TGCGCCAGCAGCTTGGGGGGGACAGCTCTTTCTTACAATGAGCAGTTCTTC.

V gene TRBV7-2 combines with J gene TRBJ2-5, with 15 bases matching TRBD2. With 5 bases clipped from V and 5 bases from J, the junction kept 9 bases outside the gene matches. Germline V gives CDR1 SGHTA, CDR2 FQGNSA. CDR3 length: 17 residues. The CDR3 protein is CASSGSGLAGGWETQYF. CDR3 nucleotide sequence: TGTGCCAGCAGCGGCTCGGGACTAGCGGGAGGATGGGAGACCCAGTACTTC.

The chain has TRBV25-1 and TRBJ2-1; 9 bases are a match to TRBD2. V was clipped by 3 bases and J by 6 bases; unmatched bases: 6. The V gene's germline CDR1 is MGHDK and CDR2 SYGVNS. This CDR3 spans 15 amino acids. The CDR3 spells CASSDRGRAVNEQFF. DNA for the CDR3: TGTGCCAGCAGTGATCGCGGGAGGGCCGTCAATGAGCAGTTCTTC.

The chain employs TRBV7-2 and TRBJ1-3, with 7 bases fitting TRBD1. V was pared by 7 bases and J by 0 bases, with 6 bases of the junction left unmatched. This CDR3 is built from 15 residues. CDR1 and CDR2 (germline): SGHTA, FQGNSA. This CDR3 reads CASTLRDSSGNTIYF. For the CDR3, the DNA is TGTGCCAGCACCCTCCGGGACAGCTCTGGAAACACCATATATTTT.

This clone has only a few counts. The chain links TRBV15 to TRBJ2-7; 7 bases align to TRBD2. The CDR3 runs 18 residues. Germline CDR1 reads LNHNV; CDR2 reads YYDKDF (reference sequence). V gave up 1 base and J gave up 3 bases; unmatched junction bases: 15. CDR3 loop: CATSRVGTGWSGGYEQYF. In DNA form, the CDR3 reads TGTGCCACCAGCAGAGTAGGCACCGGGTGGTCGGGAGGCTACGAGCAGTACTTC.

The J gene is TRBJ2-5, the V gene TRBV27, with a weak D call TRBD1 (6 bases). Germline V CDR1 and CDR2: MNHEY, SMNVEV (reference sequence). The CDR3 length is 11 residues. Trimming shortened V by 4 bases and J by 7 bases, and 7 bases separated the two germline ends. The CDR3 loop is CASSSRGTQYF. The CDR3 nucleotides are TGTGCCAGCAGTTCCAGGGGGACCCAGTACTTC.

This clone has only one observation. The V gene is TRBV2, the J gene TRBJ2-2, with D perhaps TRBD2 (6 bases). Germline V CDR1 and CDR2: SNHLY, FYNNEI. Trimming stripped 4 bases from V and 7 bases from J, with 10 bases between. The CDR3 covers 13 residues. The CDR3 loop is CASSASSVGELFF. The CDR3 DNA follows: TGTGCCAGCAGTGCATCTAGCGTCGGGGAGCTGTTTTTT.

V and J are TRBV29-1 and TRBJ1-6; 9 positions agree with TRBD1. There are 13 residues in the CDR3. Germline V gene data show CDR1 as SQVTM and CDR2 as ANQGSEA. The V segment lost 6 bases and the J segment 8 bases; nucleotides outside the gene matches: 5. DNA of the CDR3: TGCAGCGTGGCCCGGGACAGGGATTCACCCCTCCACTTT. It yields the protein CSVARDRDSPLHF.

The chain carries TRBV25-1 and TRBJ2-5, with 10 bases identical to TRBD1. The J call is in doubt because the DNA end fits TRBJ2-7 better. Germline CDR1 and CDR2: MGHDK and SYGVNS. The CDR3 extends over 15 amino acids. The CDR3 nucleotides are TGTGCCAGCAGTGAATCTGGGACAGGGGCCTACGAGCAGTACTTC. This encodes CASSESGTGAYEQYF.

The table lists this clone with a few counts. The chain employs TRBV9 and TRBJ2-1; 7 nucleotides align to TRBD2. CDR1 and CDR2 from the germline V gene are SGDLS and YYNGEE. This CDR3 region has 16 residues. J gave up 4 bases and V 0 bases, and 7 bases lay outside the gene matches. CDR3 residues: CASSVAPAGIYNEQFF. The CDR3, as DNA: TGTGCCAGCAGCGTAGCCCCAGCGGGGATATACAATGAGCAGTTCTTC.

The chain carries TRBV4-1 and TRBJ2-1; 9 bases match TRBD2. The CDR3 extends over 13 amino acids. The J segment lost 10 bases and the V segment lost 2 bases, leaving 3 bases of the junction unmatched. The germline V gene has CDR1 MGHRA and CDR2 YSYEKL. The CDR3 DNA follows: TGCGCCAGCAGCCAAAAGCGGGAGGAGGAGCAGTTCTTC. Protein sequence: CASSQKREEEQFF.

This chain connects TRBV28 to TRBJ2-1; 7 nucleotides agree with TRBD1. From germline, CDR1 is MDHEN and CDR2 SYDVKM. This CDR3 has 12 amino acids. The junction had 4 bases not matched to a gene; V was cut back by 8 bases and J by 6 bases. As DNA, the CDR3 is TGTGCCAGCCACAGACAGGGCAATGAGCAGTTCTTC. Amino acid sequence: CASHRQGNEQFF.

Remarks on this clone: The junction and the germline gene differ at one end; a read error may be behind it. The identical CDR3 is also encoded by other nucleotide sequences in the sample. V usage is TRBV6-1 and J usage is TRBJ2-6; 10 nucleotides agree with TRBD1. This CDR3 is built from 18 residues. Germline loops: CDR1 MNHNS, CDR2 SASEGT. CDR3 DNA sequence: TGTGCCAGTAGTGACGGGACAGGGGTTTGGCCTGGGGCCAACGTCCTGACTTTC. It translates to CASSDGTGVWPGANVLTF.

The CDR3 nucleotides are TGTGCCAGCAGTAGGCGGGGACTAGAGGAGACCCAGTACTTC. It specifies CASSRRGLEETQYF. The chain recombines TRBV27 with TRBJ2-5; TRBD2 aligns across 8 bases. Germline CDR1 MNHEY, CDR2 SMNVEV (reference sequence). This CDR3 region has 14 residues. After removal of 5 bases from V and 5 bases from J, the junction contained 7 bases not matched to a gene.

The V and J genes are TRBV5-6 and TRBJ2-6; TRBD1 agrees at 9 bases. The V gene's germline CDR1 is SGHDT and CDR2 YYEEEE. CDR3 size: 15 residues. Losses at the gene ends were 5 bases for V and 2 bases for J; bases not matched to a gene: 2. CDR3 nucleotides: TGTGCCAGCAGAAGGACAGGGGCTGGGGCCAACGTCCTGACTTTC. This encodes CASRRTGAGANVLTF.

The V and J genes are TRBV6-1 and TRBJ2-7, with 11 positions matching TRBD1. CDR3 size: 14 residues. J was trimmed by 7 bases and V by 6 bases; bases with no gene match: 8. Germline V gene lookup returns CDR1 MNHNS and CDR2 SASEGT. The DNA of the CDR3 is TGTGCCAGCAGCGCTGGACAGGGGGCAAGGGAGCAGTACTTC. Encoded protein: CASSAGQGAREQYF.

The CDR3 spells CASSPLGGANSNQPRHF. CDR3 DNA sequence: TGTGCCAGCAGCCCCCTGGGGGGGGCAAACAGCAATCAGCCCCGGCATTTT. V is TRBV21-1 and J is TRBJ1-5. TRBV21-1 counts as a pseudogene. This CDR3 is 17 amino acids long.